Listed here are 18 T cell receptor beta chains from one sample, sequenced in a study of blood T cell repertoires in COVID-19. Clones were sequenced by immunoSEQ multiplex PCR, and TCRdb holds only the in-frame ones, with some missing. The sample has some 150,000 clones, about 86% seen once. The sequenced sample consisted of peripheral blood. All receptors derive from a woman older than 75 with acute or convalescent COVID-19.

The chain carries TRBV27 and TRBJ1-6; a possible D gene is TRBD1 (6 bases). In germline, CDR1 is MNHEY, CDR2 SMNVEV (reference sequence). The CDR3 runs 20 residues. V was trimmed by 8 bases and J by 0 bases, leaving 26 bases between them. The CDR3 loop reads CASRRTAGILTSSYNSPLHF. The CDR3 nucleotides are TGTGCCAGCCGACGGACAGCCGGGATCCTTACGAGCTCCTATAATTCACCCCTCCACTTT.

V usage is TRBV27 and J usage is TRBJ1-6; D is unclear. The germline V gene has CDR1 MNHEY and CDR2 SMNVEV (reference sequence). CDR3 length: 15 residues. Trimming removed 3 bases from V and 3 bases from J, with 9 bases in between. CDR3 protein: CASSLAGIYNSPLHF. Written as DNA, the CDR3 is TGTGCCAGCAGTTTGGCGGGGATCTATAATTCACCCCTCCACTTT.

The CDR3 DNA follows: TGTGCCAGCAGCTTAGGTTCCGGGGAAATGAACACTGAAGCTTTCTTT. Translating gives CASSLGSGEMNTEAFF. This chain connects TRBV7-6 to TRBJ1-1; D is unclear. The CDR3 consists of 16 residues. V was clipped by 1 base and J by 0 bases, with 12 bases between them. CDR1 is SGHVS, CDR2 FNYEAQ, per germline.

The CDR3 sequence is CASSLTGWGDTEAFF. Written as DNA, the CDR3 is TGTGCCAGCAGTTTAACGGGATGGGGAGACACTGAAGCTTTCTTT. The J gene is TRBJ1-1, the V gene TRBV27; D uncertain. This CDR3 has 15 residues. Trimming stripped 2 bases from V and 3 bases from J, with 13 bases between. Germline loops: CDR1 MNHEY, CDR2 SMNVEV (reference sequence).

This chain links TRBV6-2 or TRBV6-3 with TRBJ2-4; 8 bases are shared with TRBD2. CDR1 MNHEY and CDR2 SVGEGT come from the germline V gene. V was clipped by 4 bases and J by 3 bases; unmatched bases: 14. The CDR3 is 18 amino acids. The CDR3 DNA is TGTGCCAGCAGTTTTCAGCGGGTCGGGGGGGATGTCAAAAACATTCAGTACTTC. This translates into CASSFQRVGGDVKNIQYF.

The V and J genes are TRBV7-3 and TRBJ1-2; D may be TRBD1 (6 bases). V was clipped by 5 bases and J by 8 bases, with 18 bases between them. This CDR3 is built from 14 residues. Germline V gives CDR1 SGHTA, CDR2 FQGTGA. The CDR3 DNA is TGTGCCAGCAGCACAGGGACGGGAAGCGGCGGCTACACCTTC. It codes for CASSTGTGSGGYTF.

The table lists this clone with a count of one. This chain connects TRBV27 to TRBJ1-5; possibly TRBD1 for D (5 bases). The CDR3 covers 16 residues. Germline V gene data show CDR1 as MNHEY and CDR2 as SMNVEV (reference sequence). V lost 5 bases and J lost 2, with 16 bases in between. CDR3 coding DNA: TGTGCCAGCAGTCCCCAGGCGGGGGGAGGCAATCAGCCCCAGCATTTT. Its protein is CASSPQAGGGNQPQHF.

The chain is built from TRBV18 and TRBJ1-2; 9 nucleotides agree with TRBD1. The CDR3 is made up of 16 amino acids. Germline CDR1 is KGHSH and CDR2 is LQKENI. V lost 3 bases to trimming and J lost 4 bases; unmatched junction nucleotides: 9. CDR3 nucleotides: TGTGCCAGCTCACCTACTATGGGACAGGGAGCCTATGGCTACACCTTC. Encoded protein: CASSPTMGQGAYGYTF.

Only a few counts were recorded for this clone. The chain uses TRBV7-2 and TRBJ2-1; 7 nucleotides line up with TRBD1. This CDR3 has 16 amino acids. Unmatched junction bases numbered 8, after V lost 5 bases and J lost 1 base. The germline V gene encodes CDR1 SGHTA and CDR2 FQGNSA. CDR3 residues: CASSISGTESYNEQFF. DNA of the CDR3: TGTGCCAGCAGCATTTCCGGGACAGAGTCCTACAATGAGCAGTTCTTC.

As DNA, the CDR3 is TGTGCCAGCAGCTTACGACAGGGGCAAGGTGAAAAACTGTTTTTT. As protein: CASSLRQGQGEKLFF. The chain employs TRBV5-4 and TRBJ1-4; 8 positions agree with TRBD1. Germline CDR1 and CDR2: SGHNT and YYREEE (reference sequence). J lost 7 bases, V lost 2 bases, and 7 bases had no gene match. CDR3 length equals 15 residues.

The V call is TRBV3-1 (or the pseudogene TRBV3-2), the J call TRBJ2-3, with 11 positions matching TRBD2. The CDR3 runs to 16 residues. Per germline, CDR1 LGHDT and CDR2 YNNKEL (reference sequence). V lost 4 bases, J lost 6 bases, and 9 bases stayed unmatched. CDR3 sequence reads: CASSLSGSGGVDTQYF. The CDR3 DNA sequence: TGTGCCAGCAGCCTAAGTGGTAGCGGGGGGGTGGATACGCAGTATTTT.

As DNA, the CDR3 is TGTGCCAGCAGCTTAGATGGACAGGGGAATGCTAGGAATCAGCCCCAGCATTTT. Protein product: CASSLDGQGNARNQPQHF. The V and J genes are TRBV11-2 and TRBJ1-5, with 9 positions matching TRBD1. The germline CDR1 and CDR2 sequences are SGHAT and FQNNGV. The CDR3 runs 18 residues. J gave up 4 bases and V 0 bases, and 10 bases lay outside the gene matches.

The rearrangement uses TRBV3-1 (or the pseudogene TRBV3-2) and TRBJ1-4, with 10 bases lining up with TRBD1. Germline V gene lookup returns CDR1 LGHDT and CDR2 YNNKEL (reference sequence). CDR3 length: 15 residues. Trimming cost V 6 bases and J 3 bases; bases outside gene matches: 4. The CDR3 region is CASREGTGANEKLFF. The CDR3 bases are TGTGCCAGCAGAGAAGGGACAGGGGCTAATGAAAAACTGTTTTTT.

This chain connects TRBV6-6 to TRBJ2-7; D possibly corresponds to TRBD2 (6 bases). V dropped 4 bases and J dropped 5 bases, with 18 bases sitting between them. Per germline, CDR1 MNHNY and CDR2 SVGAGI (reference sequence). The CDR3 is 15 residues long. The CDR3: CASSSPGSGRNEQYF. The CDR3 DNA sequence: TGTGCCAGCAGTTCCCCAGGTAGCGGAAGGAACGAGCAGTACTTC.

The V gene is TRBV4-1, the J gene TRBJ1-4; no firm D call. CDR3 size: 14 residues. V was clipped by 7 bases and J by 0 bases, with 9 bases between them. Per the germline V gene, CDR1 is MGHRA and CDR2 is YSYEKL. In DNA form, the CDR3 reads TGCGCCAGCACCTCGGTGGCAACTAATGAAAAACTGTTTTTT. It codes for CASTSVATNEKLFF.

The genes are TRBV5-5 and TRBJ2-7; 8 bases line up with TRBD1. CDR1 and CDR2 (germline): SGHKS, YYEKEE (reference sequence). This CDR3 has 14 amino acids. Trimming at V came to 1 base and at J to 5 bases, leaving 5 bases not matched to a gene. The DNA of the CDR3 is TGTGCCAGCAGCTTGACAGGGGGTATGGACGAGCAGTACTTC. Protein sequence: CASSLTGGMDEQYF.

The count of this clone is one. The chain links TRBV10-3 to TRBJ2-5, with a tentative D call TRBD2 (6 bases). This CDR3 is 15 amino acids long. The V end was cut by 0 bases, the J end by 2 bases, with 10 bases between. Germline V gene lookup returns CDR1 ENHRY and CDR2 SYGVKD. The CDR3 loop reads CAISESGGEQETQYF. CDR3 DNA: TGTGCCATCAGTGAGTCGGGCGGGGAGCAAGAGACCCAGTACTTC.

The V gene is TRBV7-9, the J gene TRBJ1-6; no definite D call. V was cut by 4 bases and J by 9 bases, with 10 bases left in between. There are 13 residues in the CDR3. CDR1 and CDR2 from the germline V gene are SEHNR and FQNEAQ (reference sequence). This CDR3 reads CASSSSVGSPLHF. The CDR3 DNA is TGTGCCAGCAGCTCAAGCGTAGGTTCACCCCTCCACTTT.